This entry lists 27 T cell receptor beta chains sequenced from one sample in a study of cytomegalovirus exposure and HLA in healthy donors. 60 Vbeta and 13 Jbeta primers were used in PCR. Using immunoSEQ multiplex PCR, the repertoire was profiled, and TCRdb retains in-frame clones only, with some absent. The table has over 110,000 clones, more than 75% seen once; the top ten hold just under 3%. The sample comprised PBMCs. The source of these receptors is a female donor in good health and CMV-seronegative.

This clone was detected only a few times. The chain's CDR3 is CASRDPGTGNEKLFF. CDR3 in DNA: TGCGCCAGCAGGGATCCCGGGACAGGGAATGAAAAACTGTTTTTT. This rearrangement joins TRBV4-1 to TRBJ1-4; TRBD1 matches at 9 bases. V shed 6 bases and J 5 bases; nucleotides not matched to a gene: 7. The CDR3 extends over 15 amino acids. The germline V gene encodes CDR1 MGHRA and CDR2 YSYEKL.

The rearrangement joins TRBV5-1 to TRBJ1-4, with a tentative D call TRBD1 (6 bases). CDR1 and CDR2 from the germline V gene are SGHRS and YFSETQ. This CDR3 spans 15 amino acids. Between the trimmed V and J ends, which lost 4 bases and 1 base, there was a span of 11 bases. In DNA, the CDR3 is TGCGCCAGCAGCCGTTCAGGGGTAACTAATGAAAAACTGTTTTTT. Protein: CASSRSGVTNEKLFF.

CDR3 amino acids: CASSPPGGDYEQYF. The DNA for the CDR3 is TGTGCCAGCTCACCACCGGGAGGCGACTACGAGCAGTACTTC. The V and J genes are TRBV18 and TRBJ2-7, with a possible D match to TRBD2 (6 bases). Germline V gives CDR1 KGHSH, CDR2 LQKENI. Trimming took off 0 bases at V and 3 bases at J, with 9 bases between the two ends. The CDR3 sequence is 14 residues long.

This chain's CDR3 is CASSAEGATANKLFF. Here the CDR3 DNA reads TGTGCCAGCAGCGCAGAAGGGGCAACGGCTAATAAACTGTTTTTT. V gene TRBV9 combines with J gene TRBJ1-4, with D perhaps matching TRBD1 (5 bases). Germline-derived CDR1 and CDR2 are SGDLS and YYNGEE. V was cut by 3 bases and J by 11 bases, with 20 bases left in between. The CDR3 contains 15 residues. The whole variable domain, filled in from reference TRBV9 and TRBJ1-4, reads DSGVTQTPKHLITATGQRVTLRCSPRSGDLSVYWYQQSLDQGLQFLIQYYNGEERAKGNILERFSAQQFPDLHSELNLSSLELGDSALYFCASSAEGATANKLFFGSGTQLSVL.

The V gene is TRBV5-6, the J gene TRBJ1-2; 9 nucleotides match TRBD1. The CDR3 sequence is 15 residues long. The V gene end was trimmed by 4 bases and the J gene end by 1 base; junction bases not matched to a gene: 5. Germline V gene data show CDR1 as SGHDT and CDR2 as YYEEEE. CDR3 DNA sequence: TGTGCCAGCAGCACGACAGGGGGTTATAACTATGGCTACACCTTC. Translated, it gives CASSTTGGYNYGYTF.

The rearrangement links TRBV5-1 to TRBJ2-7; 9 positions match TRBD2. Per the germline V gene, CDR1 is SGHRS and CDR2 is YFSETQ. Unmatched junction bases numbered 9, after V lost 3 bases and J lost 2 bases. The CDR3 runs 16 residues. The CDR3 sequence is CASSYGLAGTPYEQYF. In DNA form, the CDR3 reads TGCGCCAGCAGCTACGGCCTAGCGGGGACCCCCTACGAGCAGTACTTC. The full variable domain, completed using reference TRBV5-1 and TRBJ2-7, is KAGVTQTPRYLIKTRGQQVTLSCSPISGHRSVSWYQQTPGQGLQFLFEYFSETQRNKGNFPGRFSGRQFSNSRSEMNVSTLELGDSALYLCASSYGLAGTPYEQYFGPGTRLTVT.

The chain is built from TRBV11-2 and TRBJ2-7, with D possibly TRBD2 on 6 matching bases. V was trimmed by 6 bases and J by 4 bases, leaving 16 bases between them. The germline V gene encodes CDR1 SGHAT and CDR2 FQNNGV. The CDR3 covers 14 residues. The CDR3 bases are TGTGCCAGCAGACCATCCACGGGGGATTACGAGCAGTACTTC. As protein: CASRPSTGDYEQYF. Full variable domain (remainder filled in from reference TRBV11-2 and TRBJ2-7): EAGVAQSPRYKIIEKRQSVAFWCNPISGHATLYWYQQILGQGPKLLIQFQNNGVVDDSQLPKDRFSAERLKGVDSTLKIQPAKLEDSAVYLCASRPSTGDYEQYFGPGTRLTVT.

This clone was observed once. The V and J genes are TRBV19 and TRBJ1-5, with TRBD1 matching 8 bases. This CDR3 spans 13 amino acids. V shed 5 bases and J 7 bases; nucleotides not matched to a gene: 4. Germline CDR1 and CDR2: LNHDA and SQIVND (reference sequence). CDR3 coding DNA: TGTGCCAGTAGTCGGACAGGGATCCAGCCCCAGCATTTT. Its protein is CASSRTGIQPQHF.

The V and J genes are TRBV9 and TRBJ1-4, with a weak D call TRBD1 (6 bases). The CDR3 covers 16 residues. CDR1 and CDR2 (germline): SGDLS, YYNGEE. V dropped 1 base and J dropped 7 bases, with 17 bases sitting between them. CDR3 region: CASSVSSGQRGEKLFF. CDR3 in DNA: TGTGCCAGCAGCGTATCGTCCGGACAGAGGGGTGAAAAACTGTTTTTT.

The rearrangement joins TRBV28 to TRBJ1-2; TRBD1 aligns across 10 bases. Per the germline V gene, CDR1 is MDHEN and CDR2 is SYDVKM. The CDR3 covers 17 residues. V shed 6 bases, J shed 2 bases, and the junction held 12 bases outside the gene matches. CDR3 bases: TGTGCCAGCAGCCGAACCGGGACAGGGGCCGGGAACTATGGCTACACCTTC. Translation: CASSRTGTGAGNYGYTF.

V usage is TRBV7-2 and J usage is TRBJ1-5; weak D call: TRBD1 (5 bases). Germline CDR1 reads SGHTA; CDR2 reads FQGNSA. The CDR3 loop spans 15 amino acids. The germline V and J ends were trimmed by 5 bases and 2 bases, with 13 bases remaining between them. The CDR3, as DNA: TGTGCCAGCAGCCTATCCAGGGATGGCAATCAGCCCCAGCATTTT. Protein product: CASSLSRDGNQPQHF.

J is TRBJ1-2 and V is TRBV30; a weak D match, TRBD1 (5 bases). The CDR3 length is 12 residues. In germline, CDR1 is GTSNPN, CDR2 SVGIG (reference sequence). V was trimmed by 0 bases and J by 8 bases, leaving 10 bases between them. The chain's CDR3 is CAWSVHRGGYTF. The CDR3 region has the DNA TGTGCCTGGAGTGTTCATAGGGGAGGCTACACCTTC. The entire variable domain, with the rest obtained from reference TRBV30 and TRBJ1-2, is as follows: SQTIHQWPATLVQPVGSPLSLECTVEGTSNPNLYWYRQAAGRGLQLLFYSVGIGQISSEVPQNLSASRPQDRQFILSSKKLLLSDSGFYLCAWSVHRGGYTFGSGTRLTVV.

This clone was seen more than once but under ten times. The rearrangement uses TRBV19 and TRBJ2-6; D is uncertain. The germline gives CDR1 LNHDA, CDR2 SQIVND (reference sequence). V shed 5 bases and J shed 0 bases, with 8 bases lying between them. CDR3 length equals 15 residues. CDR3 DNA: TGTGCCAGTAGTCCCTTCGTCTCTGGGGCCAACGTCCTGACTTTC. It is translated as CASSPFVSGANVLTF. Variable domain in full (rest from reference TRBV19 and TRBJ2-6): DGGITQSPKYLFRKEGQNVTLSCEQNLNHDAMYWYRQDPGQGLRLIYYSQIVNDFQKGDIAEGYSVSREKKESFPLTVTSAQKNPTAFYLCASSPFVSGANVLTFGAGSRLTVL.

This sequence joins TRBV7-8 and TRBJ1-1; 9 bases are shared with TRBD1. CDR3 length: 15 residues. The germline V gene encodes CDR1 SGHVS and CDR2 FQNEAQ. Trimming cost V 5 bases and J 6 bases; bases outside gene matches: 10. The DNA for the CDR3 is TGTGCCAGCAGCCCCACCCGCGGGACAGGGTCTGAAGCTTTCTTT. It specifies CASSPTRGTGSEAFF. Looking up the rest from reference TRBV7-8 and TRBJ1-1 gives the full variable domain: GAGVSQSPRYKVAKRGQDVALRCDPISGHVSLFWYQQALGQGPEFLTYFQNEAQLDKSGLPSDRFFAERPEGSVSTLKIQRTQQEDSAVYLCASSPTRGTGSEAFFGQGTRLTVV.

This clone has more than one count but fewer than ten. The chain couples TRBV21-1 to TRBJ1-1; the table's D call, TRBD1, has no DNA check behind it. TRBV21-1 is flagged as a pseudogene. The CDR3 is 15 residues long. DNA of the CDR3: TGTGCCAGCAGCAGCCGGGACAGGGAGGGCACTGAAGCTTTCTTT. This sequence encodes CASSSRDREGTEAFF.

This clone was seen a single time. V is TRBV28 and J is TRBJ2-2; maybe TRBD1 (5 bases). The germline gives CDR1 MDHEN, CDR2 SYDVKM. The V gene lost 3 bases and the J gene lost 4 bases, with 12 bases spanning the gap. The CDR3 runs to 15 residues. This CDR3 reads CASSFRQLVTGELFF. For the CDR3, the DNA is TGTGCCAGCAGTTTCAGACAGTTGGTCACCGGGGAGCTGTTTTTT.

This clone was seen a few times. V and J are TRBV7-9 and TRBJ1-4; D gene unclear. Germline-derived CDR1 and CDR2 are SEHNR and FQNEAQ (reference sequence). This CDR3 comprises 12 residues. The CDR3 region is CAGRGADEKLFF. The CDR3 nucleotides read TGTGCGGGCCGGGGAGCAGACGAAAAACTGTTTTTT.

The chain links TRBV2 to TRBJ2-1; the match to TRBD2 covers 7 bases. Germline V gene data show CDR1 as SNHLY and CDR2 as FYNNEI. After removal of 4 bases from V and 8 bases from J, the junction contained 5 bases not matched to a gene. The CDR3 runs 13 residues. CDR3 protein: CASSGRLADEQFF. In DNA form, the CDR3 reads TGTGCCAGCAGTGGACGACTAGCAGATGAGCAGTTCTTC.

A single count supports this clone. The rearrangement links TRBV18 to TRBJ1-1, with 7 bases identical to TRBD1. Germline values: CDR1 KGHSH, CDR2 LQKENI. V shed 3 bases, J shed 3 bases, and the junction held 7 bases outside the gene matches. CDR3 length equals 15 residues. CDR3 in DNA: TGTGCCAGCTCACCTAGGACAGGAGGGGACACTGAAGCTTTCTTT. This sequence encodes CASSPRTGGDTEAFF.

This clone has only one observation. The chain employs TRBV7-9 and TRBJ1-3; possibly TRBD1 for D (6 bases). CDR1 and CDR2 from the germline V gene are SEHNR and FQNEAQ (reference sequence). This CDR3 comprises 15 residues. V was cut by 5 bases and J by 0 bases, with 11 bases left in between. Written as DNA, the CDR3 is TGTGCCAGCAGCCTCAGGGGAAGCTCTGGAAACACCATATATTTT. Translated, it gives CASSLRGSSGNTIYF. Filled out from reference TRBV7-9 and TRBJ1-3, the complete variable domain reads DTGVSQNPRHKITKRGQNVTFRCDPISEHNRLYWYRQTLGQGPEFLTYFQNEAQLEKSRLLSDRFSAERPKGSFSTLEIQRTEQGDSAMYLCASSLRGSSGNTIYFGEGSWLTVV.

The chain combines TRBV6-4 with TRBJ1-2, with 10 nucleotides matching TRBD1. V lost 5 bases and J lost 5; bases outside the gene matches: 8. Per germline, CDR1 MRHNA and CDR2 SNTAGT. This CDR3 spans 15 amino acids. The CDR3 nucleotides read TGTGCCAGCAGTCCTGCCGGGACAGGGGTATATGGCTACACCTTC. It encodes CASSPAGTGVYGYTF.

V and J are TRBV21-1 and TRBJ2-4; TRBD1, as called in the table, went unchecked against the DNA. TRBV21-1 is a pseudogene segment. The CDR3 totals 16 residues. In DNA, the CDR3 is TGTGCCAGCAGCAAATGGGACAGGGAGACCAAAAACATTCAGTACTTC. It codes for CASSKWDRETKNIQYF.

The chain carries TRBV6-6 and TRBJ2-5; 7 bases align to TRBD1. The V segment lost 6 bases and the J segment 2 bases; nucleotides outside the gene matches: 6. In germline, CDR1 is MNHNY, CDR2 SVGAGI (reference sequence). The CDR3 is made up of 14 amino acids. The CDR3 DNA is TGTGCCAGCAGCCTGGGACAGATACAAGAGACCCAGTACTTC. This encodes CASSLGQIQETQYF.

The chain links TRBV19 to TRBJ1-5; 9 bases fit TRBD1. J gave up 6 bases and V 3 bases, and 6 bases lay outside the gene matches. Germline V gene lookup returns CDR1 LNHDA and CDR2 SQIVND (reference sequence). The CDR3 consists of 15 residues. The CDR3: CASSMGTGPVQPQHF. The CDR3 DNA reads TGTGCCAGTAGTATGGGGACAGGGCCGGTTCAGCCCCAGCATTTT.

This sequence joins TRBV5-1 and TRBJ1-6; TRBD1 might be the D (5 bases). Deletions cut 0 bases from V and 5 bases from J, with 6 bases between. This CDR3 contains 14 residues. The germline CDR1 and CDR2 sequences are SGHRS and YFSETQ. DNA of the CDR3: TGCGCCAGCAGCTTGGTAGGGGATAATTCACCCCTCCACTTT. Protein product: CASSLVGDNSPLHF.

DNA for the CDR3: TGTGCCAGCAGGTACGGGGGGACCTACGAGCAGTACTTC. Its translation is CASRYGGTYEQYF. The V gene is TRBV28, the J gene TRBJ2-7; TRBD2 matches at 7 bases. The V and J ends lost 6 bases and 2 bases, in that order; junction bases with no gene match: 4. From germline, CDR1 is MDHEN and CDR2 SYDVKM. This CDR3 is built from 13 residues.

The gene calls are TRBV27 and TRBJ2-7; D perhaps matches TRBD2 (5 bases). Germline V CDR1 and CDR2: MNHEY, SMNVEV (reference sequence). The CDR3 contains 12 residues. The germline V and J ends were trimmed by 4 bases and 7 bases, with 11 bases remaining between them. DNA for the CDR3: TGTGCCAGCAGTTCTGACGGGGTAGAGCAGTACTTC. It codes for CASSSDGVEQYF.